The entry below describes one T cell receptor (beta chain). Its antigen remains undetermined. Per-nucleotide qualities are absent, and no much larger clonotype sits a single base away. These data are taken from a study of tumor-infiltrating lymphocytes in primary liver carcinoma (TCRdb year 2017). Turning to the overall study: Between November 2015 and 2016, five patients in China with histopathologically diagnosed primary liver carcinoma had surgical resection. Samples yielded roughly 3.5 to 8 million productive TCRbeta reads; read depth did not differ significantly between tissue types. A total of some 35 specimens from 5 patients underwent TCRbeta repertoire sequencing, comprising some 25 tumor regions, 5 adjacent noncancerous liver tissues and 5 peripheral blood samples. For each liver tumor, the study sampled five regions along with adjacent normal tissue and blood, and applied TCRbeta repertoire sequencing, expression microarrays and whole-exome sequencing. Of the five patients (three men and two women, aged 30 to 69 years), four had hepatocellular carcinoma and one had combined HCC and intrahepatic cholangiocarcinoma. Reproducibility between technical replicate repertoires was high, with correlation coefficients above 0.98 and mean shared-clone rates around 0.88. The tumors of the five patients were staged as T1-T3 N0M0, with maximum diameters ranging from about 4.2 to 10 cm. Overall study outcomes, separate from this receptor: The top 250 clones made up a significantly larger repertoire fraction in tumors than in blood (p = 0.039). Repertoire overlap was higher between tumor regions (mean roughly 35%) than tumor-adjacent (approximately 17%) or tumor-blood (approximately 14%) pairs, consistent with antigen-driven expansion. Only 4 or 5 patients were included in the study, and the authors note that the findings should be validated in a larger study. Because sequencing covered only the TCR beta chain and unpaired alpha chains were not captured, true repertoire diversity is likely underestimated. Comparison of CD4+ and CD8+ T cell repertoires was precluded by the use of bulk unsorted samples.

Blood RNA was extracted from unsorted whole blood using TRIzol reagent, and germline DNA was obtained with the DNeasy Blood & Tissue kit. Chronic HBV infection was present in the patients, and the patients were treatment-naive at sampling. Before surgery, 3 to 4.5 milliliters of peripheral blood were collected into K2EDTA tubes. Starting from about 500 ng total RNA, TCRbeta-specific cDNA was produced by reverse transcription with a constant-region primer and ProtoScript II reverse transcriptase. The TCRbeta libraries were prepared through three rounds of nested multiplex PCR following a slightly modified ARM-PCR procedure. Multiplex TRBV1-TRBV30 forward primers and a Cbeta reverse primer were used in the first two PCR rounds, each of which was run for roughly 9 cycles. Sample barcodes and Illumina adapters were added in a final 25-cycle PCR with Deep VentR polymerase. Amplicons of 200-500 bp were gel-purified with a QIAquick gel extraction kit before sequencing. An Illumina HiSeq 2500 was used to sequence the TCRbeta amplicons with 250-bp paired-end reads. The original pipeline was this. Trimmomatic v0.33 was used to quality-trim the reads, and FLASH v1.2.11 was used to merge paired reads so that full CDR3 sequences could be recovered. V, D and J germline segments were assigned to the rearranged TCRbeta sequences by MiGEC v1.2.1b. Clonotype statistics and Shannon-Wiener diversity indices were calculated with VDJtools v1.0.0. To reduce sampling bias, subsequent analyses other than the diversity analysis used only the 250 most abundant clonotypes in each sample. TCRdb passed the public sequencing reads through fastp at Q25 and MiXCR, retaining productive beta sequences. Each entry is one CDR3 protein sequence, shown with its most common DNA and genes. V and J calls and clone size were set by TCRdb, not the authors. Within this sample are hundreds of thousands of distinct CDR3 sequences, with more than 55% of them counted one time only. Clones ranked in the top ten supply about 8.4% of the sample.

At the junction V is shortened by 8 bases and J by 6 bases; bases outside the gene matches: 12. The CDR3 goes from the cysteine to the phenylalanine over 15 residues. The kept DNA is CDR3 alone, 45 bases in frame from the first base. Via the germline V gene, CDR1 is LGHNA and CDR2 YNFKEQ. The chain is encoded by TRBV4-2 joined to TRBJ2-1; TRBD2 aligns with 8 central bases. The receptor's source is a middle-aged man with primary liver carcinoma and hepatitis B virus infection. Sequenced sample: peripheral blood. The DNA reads TGTGCCAGCGGTCCGGCGGGAGGACCAAGCAATGAGCAGTTCTTC. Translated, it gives CASGPAGGPSNEQFF.